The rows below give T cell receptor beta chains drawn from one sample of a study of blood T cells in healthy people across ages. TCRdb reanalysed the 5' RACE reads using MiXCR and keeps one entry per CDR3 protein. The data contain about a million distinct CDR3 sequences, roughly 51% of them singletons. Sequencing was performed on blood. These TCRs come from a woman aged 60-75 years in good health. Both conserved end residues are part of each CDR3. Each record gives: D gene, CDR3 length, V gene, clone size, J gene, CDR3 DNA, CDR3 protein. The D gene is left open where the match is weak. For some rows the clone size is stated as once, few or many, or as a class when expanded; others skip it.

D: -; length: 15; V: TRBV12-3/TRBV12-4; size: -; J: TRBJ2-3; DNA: TGTGCCAGCAGCGGGAAAGGCGGCTACACAGATACGCAGTATTTT; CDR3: CASSGKGGYTDTQYF
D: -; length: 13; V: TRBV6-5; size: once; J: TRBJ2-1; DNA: TGTGCCGCACGCCCGGGACACCACAATGAGCAGTTCTTC; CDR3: CAARPGHHNEQFF
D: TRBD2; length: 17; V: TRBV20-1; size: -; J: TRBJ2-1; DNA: TGCAGTGCTAGATCCTCTATAGGGACTAGCGGACTCTACGAGCAGTTCTTC; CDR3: CSARSSIGTSGLYEQFF
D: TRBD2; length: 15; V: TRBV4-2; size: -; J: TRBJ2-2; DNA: TGTGCCAGCGGGACTAGCGGGAACCCCACCGGGGAGCTGTTTTTT; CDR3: CASGTSGNPTGELFF
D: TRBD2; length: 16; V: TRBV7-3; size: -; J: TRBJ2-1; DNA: TGTGCCAGCAGCTTAGGTCCGGGGGGTCGGGACAATGAGCAGTTCTTC; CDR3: CASSLGPGGRDNEQFF
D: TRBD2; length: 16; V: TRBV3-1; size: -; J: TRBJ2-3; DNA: TGTGCCAGCAGCCCCCGGACTAGCGGGGACACAGATACGCAGTATTTT; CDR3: CASSPRTSGDTDTQYF
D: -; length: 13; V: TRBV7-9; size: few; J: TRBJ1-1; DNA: TGTGCCGGAAGACGAGGCGGGAACACTGAAGCTTTCTTT; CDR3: CAGRRGGNTEAFF
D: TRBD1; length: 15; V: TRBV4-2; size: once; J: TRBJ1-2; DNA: TGTGCCAGCAGCCAAGATATAGGACAGGAGTCAATCTACACCTTC; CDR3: CASSQDIGQESIYTF
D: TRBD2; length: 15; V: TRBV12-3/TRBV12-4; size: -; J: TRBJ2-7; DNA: TGTGCCAGCAGTGTCGGGACTAGCGGCTACTACGAGCAGTACTTC; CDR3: CASSVGTSGYYEQYF
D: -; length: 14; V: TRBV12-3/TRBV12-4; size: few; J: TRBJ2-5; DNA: TGTGCCAGCAGATCGACAGGCCCTGGGATGGAGCAGTACTTC; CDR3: CASRSTGPGMEQYF
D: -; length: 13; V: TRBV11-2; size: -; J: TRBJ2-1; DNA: TGTGCCAGCGCCGGGCCCGGCGCGGATGAGCAGTTCTTC; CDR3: CASAGPGADEQFF
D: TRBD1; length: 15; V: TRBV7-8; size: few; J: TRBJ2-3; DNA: TGTGCCAGCAGCATCAAAGGGGGCAAGGGAGATACGCAGTATTTT; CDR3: CASSIKGGKGDTQYF
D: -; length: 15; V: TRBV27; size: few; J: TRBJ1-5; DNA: TGTGCCAGCAGTTGGGAGGGAAGGGGCAATCAGCCCCAGCATTTT; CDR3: CASSWEGRGNQPQHF
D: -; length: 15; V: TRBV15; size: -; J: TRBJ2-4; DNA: TGTGCCACCAGCAGAGACCGGTCAGATGGGAACATTCAGTACTTC; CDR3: CATSRDRSDGNIQYF
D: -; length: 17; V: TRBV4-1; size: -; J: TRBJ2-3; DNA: TGCGCCAGCAGCCAAGTCATTCAGGGACCTAGCACAGATACGCAGTATTTT; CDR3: CASSQVIQGPSTDTQYF
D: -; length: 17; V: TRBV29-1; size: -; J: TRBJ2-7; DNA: TGCAGCGTTGAAGATATAGATCGAGAGGGCAGTAGATACGAGCAGTACTTC; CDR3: CSVEDIDREGSRYEQYF